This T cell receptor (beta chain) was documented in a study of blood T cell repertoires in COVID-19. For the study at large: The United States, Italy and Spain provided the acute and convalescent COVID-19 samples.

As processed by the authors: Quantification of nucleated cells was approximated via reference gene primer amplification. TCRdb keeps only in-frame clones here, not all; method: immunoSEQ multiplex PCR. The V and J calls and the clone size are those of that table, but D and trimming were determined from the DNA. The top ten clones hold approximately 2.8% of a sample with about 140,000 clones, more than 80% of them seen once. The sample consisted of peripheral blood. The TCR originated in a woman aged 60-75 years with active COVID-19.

CDR3 region: CASSYSGEGDWNQPQHF. DNA for the CDR3: TGTGCCAGCAGTTACTCGGGCGAGGGTGATTGGAATCAGCCCCAGCATTTT. The genes are TRBV6-2 or TRBV6-3 and TRBJ1-5, with D unclear. Trimming pared 0 bases from V and 4 bases from J, leaving 16 bases between. The CDR3 has 17 amino acids. Germline V gene data show CDR1 as MNHEY and CDR2 as SVGEGT.